The 27 T cell receptor beta chains below were found in one sample sequenced in a study of beta chain features in type 1 diabetes. Regarding the study as a whole: Shorter TCRB CDR3s, moderately but significantly so, were found in Type 1 diabetes patients in all four CD4+ subsets.

Sequencing targeted expressed TCRB transcripts, as all isolated RNA had been reverse transcribed. Repertoires were generated with immunoSEQ multiplex PCR, while TCRdb's copy carries only in-frame clones and drops some. Of around 260,000 clones in the sample, around 24% were seen once. Their cognate antigens are unknown. The sample was naive CD4+ T cells from blood. These receptors originate from a woman in her thirties with type 1 diabetes.

This clone was detected only a few times. The gene calls are TRBV4-1 and TRBJ1-1; no reliable D call. V lost 3 bases, J lost 0 bases, and 8 bases lay in between. The CDR3 contains 14 residues. CDR1 is MGHRA, CDR2 YSYEKL, per germline. The CDR3 is CASSHHSMNTEAFF. Written as DNA, the CDR3 is TGCGCCAGCAGCCACCACAGCATGAACACTGAAGCTTTCTTT.

This chain joins TRBV19 and TRBJ2-1, with 15 bases aligning to TRBD2. From germline, CDR1 is LNHDA and CDR2 SQIVND (reference sequence). The CDR3 has 15 amino acids. The J segment lost 8 bases and the V segment lost 4 bases, leaving 3 bases of the junction unmatched. CDR3 coding DNA: TGTGCCAGTAGTAAGGGACTAGCGGGAGGCTATGAGCAGTTCTTC. The encoded protein is CASSKGLAGGYEQFF.

The V and J genes are TRBV9 and TRBJ2-7; 8 bases line up with TRBD1. Germline V lookup: CDR1 SGDLS, CDR2 YYNGEE. After removal of 4 bases from V and 3 bases from J, the junction contained 3 bases not matched to a gene. This CDR3 region has 13 residues. The CDR3 region has the DNA TGTGCCAGCAGCCCGACAGGGGTCTACGAGCAGTACTTC. Its protein is CASSPTGVYEQYF.

There are a few counts of this clone. The chain has TRBV9 and TRBJ1-1, with a weak D call TRBD1 (6 bases). This CDR3 spans 13 amino acids. Germline V gives CDR1 SGDLS, CDR2 YYNGEE. Trimming took 4 bases from V and 1 from J, leaving 8 bases between them. As DNA, the CDR3 is TGTGCCAGCAGCCCACAGGGGAACACTGAAGCTTTCTTT. This translates into CASSPQGNTEAFF.

The rearrangement uses TRBV30 and TRBJ2-7; D call uncertain. Germline CDR1 GTSNPN, CDR2 SVGIG (reference sequence). The V end lost 1 base, the J end lost 13 bases, and 14 bases lay between the germline ends. The CDR3 consists of 11 residues. CDR3 nucleotide sequence: TGTGCCTGGAGTGGCGCGAATGAAGAATACTTC. It encodes CAWSGANEEYF.

The V gene is TRBV5-1, the J gene TRBJ2-7, with TRBD1 matching 11 bases. Per the germline V gene, CDR1 is SGHRS and CDR2 is YFSETQ. Unmatched junction bases numbered 11, after V lost 4 bases and J lost 5 bases. The length of the CDR3 is 16 residues. The CDR3 protein is CASSGGGTGGFDEQYF. The CDR3 region has the DNA TGCGCCAGCAGCGGAGGAGGGACAGGGGGTTTCGACGAGCAGTACTTC.

This clone turned up a few times. The chain has TRBV30 and TRBJ2-2, with 7 bases identical to TRBD2. The V segment lost 4 bases and the J segment 4 bases; nucleotides outside the gene matches: 3. Germline V CDR1 and CDR2: GTSNPN, SVGIG (reference sequence). The CDR3 totals 13 residues. The CDR3 nucleotides read TGTGCCTGGACTAGCGGATTCACCGGGGAGCTGTTTTTT. It codes for CAWTSGFTGELFF. The variable domain in full, with the rest retrieved from reference TRBV30 and TRBJ2-2, is SQTIHQWPATLVQPVGSPLSLECTVEGTSNPNLYWYRQAAGRGLQLLFYSVGIGQISSEVPQNLSASRPQDRQFILSSKKLLLSDSGFYLCAWTSGFTGELFFGEGSRLTVL.

This clone was detected only a few times. This chain uses TRBV5-1 with TRBJ1-5; TRBD1 agrees at 7 bases. Per the germline V gene, CDR1 is SGHRS and CDR2 is YFSETQ. CDR3 size: 15 residues. V shed 0 bases and J 2 bases; nucleotides not matched to a gene: 2. CDR3 nucleotide sequence: TGCGCCAGCAGCTTGGGAGGACAGGGCAATCAGCCCCAGCATTTT. This sequence encodes CASSLGGQGNQPQHF.

This clone appeared a few times. The chain links TRBV18 to TRBJ2-3; 8 bases match TRBD1. This CDR3 is built from 16 residues. Trimming took 2 bases from V and 1 from J; bases not matched to a gene: 5. Germline CDR1 reads KGHSH; CDR2 reads LQKENI. The CDR3, as DNA: TGTGCCAGCTCACCAAGACAGGACAGGGGCACAGATACGCAGTATTTT. Residues: CASSPRQDRGTDTQYF. Filled out from reference TRBV18 and TRBJ2-3, the complete variable domain reads NAGVMQNPRHLVRRRGQEARLRCSPMKGHSHVYWYRQLPEEGLKFMVYLQKENIIDESGMPKERFSAEFPKEGPSILRIQQVVRGDSAAYFCASSPRQDRGTDTQYFGPGTRLTVL.

The J gene is TRBJ2-1, the V gene TRBV11-3; TRBD2 aligns across 10 bases. CDR1 and CDR2 from the germline V gene are SGHNT and YENEEA. This CDR3 has 15 residues. With V trimmed by 4 bases and J by 7 bases, 7 bases remained unmatched. The DNA of the CDR3 is TGTGCCAGCAGCTCCCTAGCGGGAGTCGTGAATGAGCAGTTCTTC. Translation: CASSSLAGVVNEQFF. Variable domain in full (rest from reference TRBV11-3 and TRBJ2-1): EAGVVQSPRYKIIEKKQPVAFWCNPISGHNTLYWYLQNLGQGPELLIRYENEEAVDDSQLPKDRFSAERLKGVDSTLKIQPAELGDSAVYLCASSSLAGVVNEQFFGPGTRLTVL.

This clone has just a few counts. This chain joins TRBV7-3 and TRBJ1-1, with D possibly TRBD1 on 5 matching bases. This CDR3 contains 12 residues. In germline, CDR1 is SGHTA, CDR2 FQGTGA. Trimming took 5 bases from V and 1 from J, leaving 5 bases between them. The CDR3 nucleotides read TGTGCCAGCAGCCAGGGGAACACTGAAGCTTTCTTT. It is translated as CASSQGNTEAFF.

This chain links TRBV9 with TRBJ2-3, with D possibly matching TRBD2 (6 bases). The length of the CDR3 is 16 residues. Deletions cut 0 bases from V and 0 bases from J, with 11 bases between. Germline assignment: CDR1 SGDLS and CDR2 YYNGEE. CDR3 loop: CASSVGISGSTDTQYF. In DNA, the CDR3 is TGTGCCAGCAGCGTAGGAATTAGCGGTAGCACAGATACGCAGTATTTT. Based on the CDR3 plus reference TRBV9 and TRBJ2-3, the full variable domain is DSGVTQTPKHLITATGQRVTLRCSPRSGDLSVYWYQQSLDQGLQFLIQYYNGEERAKGNILERFSAQQFPDLHSELNLSSLELGDSALYFCASSVGISGSTDTQYFGPGTRLTVL.

The V gene is TRBV28, the J gene TRBJ2-7; TRBD1 matches 10 bases. CDR3 length: 15 residues. The trim removed 4 bases at V and 2 bases at J, leaving 5 bases unmatched. Germline V gives CDR1 MDHEN, CDR2 SYDVKM. The CDR3 is CASSSPGTGAYEQYF. The CDR3 nucleotides read TGTGCCAGCAGTTCCCCCGGGACAGGGGCCTACGAGCAGTACTTC. The full variable domain, its missing parts supplied by reference TRBV28 and TRBJ2-7, is DVKVTQSSRYLVKRTGEKVFLECVQDMDHENMFWYRQDPGLGLRLIYFSYDVKMKEKGDIPEGYSVSREKKERFSLILESASTNQTSMYLCASSSPGTGAYEQYFGPGTRLTVT.

The V gene is TRBV6-6, the J gene TRBJ2-7; TRBD2 matches at 7 bases. The CDR3 has 12 amino acids. The V gene's germline CDR1 is MNHNY and CDR2 SVGAGI (reference sequence). Trimming at V came to 9 bases and at J to 2 bases, leaving 4 bases not matched to a gene. The CDR3 is CASKRDAYEQYF. The CDR3 DNA follows: TGTGCCAGTAAGCGGGACGCCTACGAGCAGTACTTC.

This clone was recorded only once. The rearrangement joins TRBV6-5 to TRBJ2-7; 7 nucleotides line up with TRBD1. Germline trimming cut 5 bases from V and 2 bases from J; bases unmatched to any gene: 9. The CDR3 covers 15 residues. Per germline, CDR1 MNHEY and CDR2 SVGAGI. In DNA form, the CDR3 reads TGTGCCAGCAGTACTGGACAGGAGTCACCCTACGAGCAGTACTTC. Its protein is CASSTGQESPYEQYF.

This clone was seen a handful of times. The chain combines TRBV29-1 with TRBJ1-2, with D tentatively TRBD1 (5 bases). Trimming cost V 0 bases and J 7 bases, with 15 bases left between them. This CDR3 region has 14 residues. Germline V gene data show CDR1 as SQVTM and CDR2 as ANQGSEA. For the CDR3, the DNA is TGCAGCGTTGAAGAGTCGGGAGCGGGGGTTGGCTACACCTTC. It codes for CSVEESGAGVGYTF.

The chain's CDR3 is CASSKDRNTEAFF. The DNA of the CDR3 is TGTGCCAGCAGTAAGGACAGGAACACTGAAGCTTTCTTT. This chain joins TRBV6-1 and TRBJ1-1; D is perhaps TRBD1 (6 bases). From germline, CDR1 is MNHNS and CDR2 SASEGT. The CDR3 spans 13 residues. Between the trimmed V and J ends, which lost 5 bases and 1 base, there was a span of 8 bases.

This clone was observed a few times. This rearrangement joins TRBV30 to TRBJ2-5, with a weak D call TRBD2 (5 bases). Germline V gene data show CDR1 as GTSNPN and CDR2 as SVGIG (reference sequence). V lost 0 bases and J lost 9, with 14 bases in between. The CDR3 has 13 amino acids. CDR3 nucleotide sequence: TGTGCCTGGAGTGTGTCTAGCCCTGGGGCCCAGTACTTC. This translates into CAWSVSSPGAQYF.

Comments on this clone: This specimen includes other DNA sequences encoding the same CDR3. The rearrangement joins TRBV7-9 to TRBJ1-2; the D is unclear. The CDR3 spans 13 residues. In germline, CDR1 is SEHNR, CDR2 FQNEAQ (reference sequence). With 0 bases removed from V and 3 bases from J, the gap between germline ends came to 5 bases. CDR3 region: CASSLAGDYGYTF. The CDR3 nucleotides read TGTGCCAGCAGCTTAGCCGGAGACTATGGCTACACCTTC.

The table lists this clone with a few counts. The chain is built from TRBV29-1 and TRBJ2-2; TRBD2 is a possible D gene (6 bases). CDR1 is SQVTM and CDR2 is ANQGSEA in the germline V gene. Trimming stripped 2 bases from V and 2 bases from J, with 9 bases between. The CDR3 runs to 14 residues. Written as DNA, the CDR3 is TGCAGCGTTGAATGGGCGGGAAACACCGGGGAGCTGTTTTTT. It encodes CSVEWAGNTGELFF.

The V and J genes are TRBV6-6 and TRBJ1-2; a weak D match, TRBD1 (5 bases). CDR1 MNHNY and CDR2 SVGAGI come from the germline V gene (reference sequence). This CDR3 has 16 amino acids. Trimming left V 0 bases short and J 1 base short, with 12 bases between. The DNA of the CDR3 is TGTGCCAGCAGTTACTCGAGACAGAGACATAACTATGGCTACACCTTC. Its translation is CASSYSRQRHNYGYTF.

V gene TRBV5-8 combines with J gene TRBJ2-1, with a tentative D call TRBD2 (5 bases). This CDR3 is 16 amino acids long. Between the trimmed V and J ends, which lost 7 bases and 2 bases, there was a span of 19 bases. Germline V gene lookup returns CDR1 SGHTS and CDR2 YDEGEE. The CDR3 coding sequence is TGTGCCAGCGAAAATCGAGGGCATGGAACCTACAATGAGCAGTTCTTC. It codes for CASENRGHGTYNEQFF.

The J gene is TRBJ2-3, the V gene TRBV9, with 10 bases identical to TRBD1. J gave up 5 bases and V 0 bases, and 3 bases lay outside the gene matches. CDR3 length equals 15 residues. Germline V gene data show CDR1 as SGDLS and CDR2 as YYNGEE. CDR3 region: CASSVGGQGRDTQYF. The DNA for the CDR3 is TGTGCCAGCAGCGTAGGGGGACAGGGGCGAGATACGCAGTATTTT.

This clone was recorded a few times. The genes are TRBV28 and TRBJ1-2; 8 bases map to TRBD1. Germline V gene sequence: CDR1 MDHEN, CDR2 SYDVKM. There are 14 residues in the CDR3. The junction had 2 bases not matched to a gene; V was cut back by 5 bases and J by 0 bases. The CDR3 DNA reads TGTGCCAGCAGTACAGGGGGGTCTAACTATGGCTACACCTTC. Amino acid sequence: CASSTGGSNYGYTF.

The V gene is TRBV27, the J gene TRBJ2-7; 9 bases align to TRBD1. CDR3 length: 14 amino acids. The ends lost 4 bases at V and 3 bases at J; junction bases unmatched: 4. Germline CDR1 MNHEY, CDR2 SMNVEV (reference sequence). CDR3 nucleotide sequence: TGTGCCAGCAGTTCGGGACAGGGTCACTACGAGCAGTACTTC. Protein sequence: CASSSGQGHYEQYF.

V gene TRBV25-1 combines with J gene TRBJ2-1; 11 positions agree with TRBD2. CDR3 length equals 18 residues. Germline V gene data show CDR1 as MGHDK and CDR2 as SYGVNS. V shed 3 bases and J 5 bases; nucleotides not matched to a gene: 12. DNA for the CDR3: TGTGCCAGCAGTGATCCCCCTACTAGCGGGAGTAGACACAATGAGCAGTTCTTC. Translating gives CASSDPPTSGSRHNEQFF. Together with reference TRBV25-1 and TRBJ2-1, the CDR3 gives the full variable domain: EADIYQTPRYLVIGTGKKITLECSQTMGHDKMYWYQQDPGMELHLIHYSYGVNSTEKGDLSSESTVSRIRTEHFPLTLESARPSHTSQYLCASSDPPTSGSRHNEQFFGPGTRLTVL.

This chain connects TRBV27 to TRBJ1-2; D is possibly TRBD1 (5 bases). V was trimmed by 1 base and J by 9 bases, leaving 15 bases between them. CDR3 length: 14 residues. Germline CDR1 reads MNHEY; CDR2 reads SMNVEV (reference sequence). This chain's CDR3 is CASSLWGEPQSYTF. In DNA, the CDR3 is TGTGCCAGCAGTTTATGGGGGGAGCCCCAAAGCTACACCTTC.